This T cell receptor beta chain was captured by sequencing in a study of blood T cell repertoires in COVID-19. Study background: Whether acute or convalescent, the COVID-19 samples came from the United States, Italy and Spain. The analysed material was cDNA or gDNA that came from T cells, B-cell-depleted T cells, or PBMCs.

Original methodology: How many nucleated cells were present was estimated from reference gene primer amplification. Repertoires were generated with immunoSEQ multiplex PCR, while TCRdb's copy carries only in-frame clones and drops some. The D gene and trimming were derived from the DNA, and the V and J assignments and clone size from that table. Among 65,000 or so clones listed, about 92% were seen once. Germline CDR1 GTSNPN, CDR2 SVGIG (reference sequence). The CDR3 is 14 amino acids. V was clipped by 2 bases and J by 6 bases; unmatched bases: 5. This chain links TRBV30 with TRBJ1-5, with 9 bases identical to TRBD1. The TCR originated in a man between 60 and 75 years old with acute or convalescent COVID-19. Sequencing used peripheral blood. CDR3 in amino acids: CAWSTGGSGQPQHF. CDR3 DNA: TGTGCCTGGAGTACAGGGGGCTCAGGTCAGCCCCAGCATTTT.